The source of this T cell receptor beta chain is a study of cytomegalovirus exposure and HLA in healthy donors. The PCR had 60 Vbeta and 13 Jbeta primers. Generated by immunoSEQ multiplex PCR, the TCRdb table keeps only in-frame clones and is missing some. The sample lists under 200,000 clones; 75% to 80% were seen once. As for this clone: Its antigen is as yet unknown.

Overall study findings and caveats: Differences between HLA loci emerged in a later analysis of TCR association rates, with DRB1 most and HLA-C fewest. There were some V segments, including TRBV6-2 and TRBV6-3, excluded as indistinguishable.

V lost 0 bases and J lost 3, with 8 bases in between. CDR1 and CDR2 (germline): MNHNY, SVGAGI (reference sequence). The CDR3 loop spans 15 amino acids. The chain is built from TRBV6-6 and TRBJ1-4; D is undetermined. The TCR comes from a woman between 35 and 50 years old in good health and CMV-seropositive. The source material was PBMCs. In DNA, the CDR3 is TGTGCCAGCAGTTACTCACACGGAGCTAATGAAAAACTGTTTTTT. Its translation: CASSYSHGANEKLFF.